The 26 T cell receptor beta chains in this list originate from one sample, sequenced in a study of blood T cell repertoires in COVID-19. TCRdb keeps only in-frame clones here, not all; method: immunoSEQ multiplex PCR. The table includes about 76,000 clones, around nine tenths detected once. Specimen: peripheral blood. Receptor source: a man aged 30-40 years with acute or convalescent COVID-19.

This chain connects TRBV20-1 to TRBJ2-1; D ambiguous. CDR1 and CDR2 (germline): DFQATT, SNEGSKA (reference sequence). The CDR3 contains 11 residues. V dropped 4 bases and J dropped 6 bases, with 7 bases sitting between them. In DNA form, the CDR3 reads TGCAGTGCTACGCGCATCAATGAGCAGTTCTTC. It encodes CSATRINEQFF.

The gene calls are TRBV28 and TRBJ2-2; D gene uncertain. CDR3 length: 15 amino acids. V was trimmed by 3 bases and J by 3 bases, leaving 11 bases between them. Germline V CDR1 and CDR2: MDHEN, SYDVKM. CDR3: CASSLFGGDTGELFF. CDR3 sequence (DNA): TGTGCCAGCAGTTTGTTCGGCGGAGACACCGGGGAGCTGTTTTTT.

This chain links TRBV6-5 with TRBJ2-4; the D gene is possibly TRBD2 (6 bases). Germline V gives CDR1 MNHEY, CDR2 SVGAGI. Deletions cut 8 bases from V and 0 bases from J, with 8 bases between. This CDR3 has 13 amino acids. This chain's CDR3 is CASGTLAKNIQYF. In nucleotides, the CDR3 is TGTGCCAGCGGGACTTTAGCCAAAAACATTCAGTACTTC.

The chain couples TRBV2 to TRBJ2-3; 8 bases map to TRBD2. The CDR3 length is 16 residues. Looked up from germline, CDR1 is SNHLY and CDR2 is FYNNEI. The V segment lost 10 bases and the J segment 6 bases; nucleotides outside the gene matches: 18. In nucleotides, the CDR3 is TGTGCCACCTCAGGCCAGCGGGAGCTCTTATCGGATACGCAGTATTTT. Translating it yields CATSGQRELLSDTQYF.

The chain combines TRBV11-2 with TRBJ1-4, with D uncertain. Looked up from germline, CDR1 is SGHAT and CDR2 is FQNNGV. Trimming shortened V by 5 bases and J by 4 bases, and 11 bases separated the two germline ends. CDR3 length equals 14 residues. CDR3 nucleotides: TGTGCCAGCAGCCAGCTGGGGAGTAATGAAAAACTGTTTTTT. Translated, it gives CASSQLGSNEKLFF.

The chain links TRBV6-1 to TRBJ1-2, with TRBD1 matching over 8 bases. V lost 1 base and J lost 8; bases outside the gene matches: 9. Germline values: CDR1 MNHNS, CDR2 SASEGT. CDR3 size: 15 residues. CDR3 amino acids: CASSEDGTGSWGYTF. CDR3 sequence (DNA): TGTGCCAGCAGTGAAGACGGGACAGGTTCATGGGGCTACACCTTC.

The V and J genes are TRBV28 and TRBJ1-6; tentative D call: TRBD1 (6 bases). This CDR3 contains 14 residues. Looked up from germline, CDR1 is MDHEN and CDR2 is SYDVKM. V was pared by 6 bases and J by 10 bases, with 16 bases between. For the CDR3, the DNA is TGTGCCAGCAGCCCCCAGTGGGGGCACTCACCCCTCCACTTT. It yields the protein CASSPQWGHSPLHF.

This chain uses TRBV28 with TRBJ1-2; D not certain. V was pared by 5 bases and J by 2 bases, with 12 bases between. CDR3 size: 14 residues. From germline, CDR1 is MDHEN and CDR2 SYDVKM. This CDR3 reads CASSPVQRNYGYTF. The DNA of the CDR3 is TGTGCCAGCAGTCCCGTTCAGAGGAACTATGGCTACACCTTC.

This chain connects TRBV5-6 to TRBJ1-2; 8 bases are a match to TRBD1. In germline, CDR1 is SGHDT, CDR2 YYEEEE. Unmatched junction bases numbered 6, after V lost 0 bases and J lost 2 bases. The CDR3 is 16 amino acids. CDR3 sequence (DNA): TGTGCCAGCAGCTTGGTCCAGGGGGCAGGCAACTATGGCTACACCTTC. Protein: CASSLVQGAGNYGYTF.

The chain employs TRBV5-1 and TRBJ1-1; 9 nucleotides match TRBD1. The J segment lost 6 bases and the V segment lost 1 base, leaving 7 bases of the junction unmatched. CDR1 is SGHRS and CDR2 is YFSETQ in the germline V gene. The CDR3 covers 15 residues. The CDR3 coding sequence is TGCGCCAGCAGCTTGTTAGGACAGGGGAGCTCTGAAGCTTTCTTT. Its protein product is CASSLLGQGSSEAFF.

The CDR3 DNA reads TGTGCCAATCCTAGCGGGAGAAGGACCGGGGAGCTGTTTTTT. Translated: CANPSGRRTGELFF. The rearrangement links TRBV27 to TRBJ2-2; 10 bases fit TRBD2. CDR1 MNHEY and CDR2 SMNVEV come from the germline V gene (reference sequence). Trimming removed 10 bases from V and 5 bases from J; junction bases left unmatched: 7. CDR3 length: 14 residues.

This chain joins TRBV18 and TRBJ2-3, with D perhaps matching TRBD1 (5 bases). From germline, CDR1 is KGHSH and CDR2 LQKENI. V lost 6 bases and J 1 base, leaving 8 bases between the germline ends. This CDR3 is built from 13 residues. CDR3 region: CASSTGGTDTQYF. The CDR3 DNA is TGTGCCAGCTCCACAGGTGGCACAGATACGCAGTATTTT.

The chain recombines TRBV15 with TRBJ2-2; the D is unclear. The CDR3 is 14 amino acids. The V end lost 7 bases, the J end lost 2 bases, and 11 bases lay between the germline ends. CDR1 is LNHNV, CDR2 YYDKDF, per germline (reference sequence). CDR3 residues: CATNRRGNTGELFF. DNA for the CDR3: TGTGCCACCAATAGGAGAGGAAACACCGGGGAGCTGTTTTTT.

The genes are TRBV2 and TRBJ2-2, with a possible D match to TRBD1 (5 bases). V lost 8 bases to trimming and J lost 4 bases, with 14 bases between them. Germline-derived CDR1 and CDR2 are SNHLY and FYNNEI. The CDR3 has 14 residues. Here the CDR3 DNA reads TGTGCCAGCTGCAGGGATGGTGGCACCGGGGAGCTGTTTTTT. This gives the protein CASCRDGGTGELFF.

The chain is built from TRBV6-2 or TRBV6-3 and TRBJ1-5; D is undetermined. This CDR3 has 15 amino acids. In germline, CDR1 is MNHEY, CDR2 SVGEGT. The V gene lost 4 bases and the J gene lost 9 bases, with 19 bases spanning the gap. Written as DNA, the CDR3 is TGTGCCAGCAGTTCCATGGCTGGGTCCGGGTTGCCCCAGCATTTT. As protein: CASSSMAGSGLPQHF.

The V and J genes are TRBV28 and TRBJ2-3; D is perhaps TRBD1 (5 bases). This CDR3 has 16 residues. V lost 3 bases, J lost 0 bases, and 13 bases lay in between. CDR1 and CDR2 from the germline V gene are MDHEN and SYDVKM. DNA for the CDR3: TGTGCCAGCAGTTTGGGGCGGCTCGCTAGCACAGATACGCAGTATTTT. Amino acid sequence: CASSLGRLASTDTQYF.

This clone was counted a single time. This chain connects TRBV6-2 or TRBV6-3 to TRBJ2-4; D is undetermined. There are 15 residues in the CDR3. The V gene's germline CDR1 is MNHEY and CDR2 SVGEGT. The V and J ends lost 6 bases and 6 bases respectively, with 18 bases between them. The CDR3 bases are TGTGCCAGCAGCCGGGCCCAAGACAATCGAAACATTCAGTACTTC. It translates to CASSRAQDNRNIQYF.

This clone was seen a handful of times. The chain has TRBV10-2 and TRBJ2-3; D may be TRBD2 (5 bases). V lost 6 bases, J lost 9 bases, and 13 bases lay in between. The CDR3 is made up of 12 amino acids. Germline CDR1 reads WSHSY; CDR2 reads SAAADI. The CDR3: CASRSLVRTQYF. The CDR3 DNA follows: TGCGCCAGCAGATCACTAGTTCGCACGCAGTATTTT.

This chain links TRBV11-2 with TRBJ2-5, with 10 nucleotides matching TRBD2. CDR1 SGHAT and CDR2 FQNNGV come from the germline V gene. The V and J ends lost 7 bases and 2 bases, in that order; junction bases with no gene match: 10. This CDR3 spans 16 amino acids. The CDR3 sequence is CASTPTSGHLQETQYF. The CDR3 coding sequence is TGTGCCAGCACCCCGACTAGCGGGCACCTACAAGAGACCCAGTACTTC. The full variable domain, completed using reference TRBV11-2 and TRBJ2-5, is EAGVAQSPRYKIIEKRQSVAFWCNPISGHATLYWYQQILGQGPKLLIQFQNNGVVDDSQLPKDRFSAERLKGVDSTLKIQPAKLEDSAVYLCASTPTSGHLQETQYFGPGTRLLVL.

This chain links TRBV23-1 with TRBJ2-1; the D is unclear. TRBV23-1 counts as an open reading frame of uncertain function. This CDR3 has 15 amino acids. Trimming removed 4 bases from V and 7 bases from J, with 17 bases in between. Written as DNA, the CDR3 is TGCGCCAGCAGTCTCGTACTTACCGAAGTAAATGAGCAGTTCTTC. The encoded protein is CASSLVLTEVNEQFF.

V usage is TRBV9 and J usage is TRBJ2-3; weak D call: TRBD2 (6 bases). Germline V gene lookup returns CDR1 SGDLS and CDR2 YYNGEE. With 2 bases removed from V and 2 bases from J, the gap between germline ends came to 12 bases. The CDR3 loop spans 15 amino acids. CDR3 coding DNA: TGTGCCAGCAGCGTGGGGAGGCCCTTCACAGATACGCAGTATTTT. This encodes CASSVGRPFTDTQYF.

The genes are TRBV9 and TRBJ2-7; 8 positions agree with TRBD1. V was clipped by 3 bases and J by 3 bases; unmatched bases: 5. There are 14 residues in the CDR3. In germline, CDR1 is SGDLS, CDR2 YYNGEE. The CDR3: CASSAGTGVYEQYF. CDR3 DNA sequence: TGTGCCAGCAGCGCCGGGACAGGAGTCTACGAGCAGTACTTC.

CDR3: CASSYRFDKNIQYF. The CDR3 coding sequence is TGTGCCAGTAGTTATAGATTTGACAAAAACATTCAGTACTTC. The chain combines TRBV19 with TRBJ2-4; no firm D call. Germline V gene lookup returns CDR1 LNHDA and CDR2 SQIVND (reference sequence). Trimming took 5 bases from V and 3 from J, leaving 11 bases between them. The CDR3 length is 14 residues.

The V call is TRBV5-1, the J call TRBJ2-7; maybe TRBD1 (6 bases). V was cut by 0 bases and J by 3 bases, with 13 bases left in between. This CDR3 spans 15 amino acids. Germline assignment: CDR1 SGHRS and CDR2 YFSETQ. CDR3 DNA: TGCGCCAGCAGCTTGGGAGGGGGAGCAGTCTACGAGCAGTACTTC. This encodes CASSLGGGAVYEQYF.

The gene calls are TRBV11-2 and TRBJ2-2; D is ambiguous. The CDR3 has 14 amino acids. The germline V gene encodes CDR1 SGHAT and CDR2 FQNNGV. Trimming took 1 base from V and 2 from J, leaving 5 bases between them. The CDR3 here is CASSLAFNTGELFF. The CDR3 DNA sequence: TGTGCCAGCAGCTTAGCTTTTAACACCGGGGAGCTGTTTTTT.

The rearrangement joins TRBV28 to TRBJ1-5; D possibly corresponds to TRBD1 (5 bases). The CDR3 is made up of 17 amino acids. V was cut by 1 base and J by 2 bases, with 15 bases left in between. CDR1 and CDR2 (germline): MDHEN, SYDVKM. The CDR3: CASSLLFGGRGNQPQHF. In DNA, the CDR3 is TGTGCCAGCAGTTTATTATTCGGGGGTCGGGGCAATCAGCCCCAGCATTTT.